This TCR beta chain is drawn from a study of cytomegalovirus exposure and HLA in healthy donors (dated by TCRdb to 2015 to 2018). Turning to the overall study: An earlier analysis of some 500 of the donors reported 250 to 350 Gb of sequence data and 100 million to 140 million unique TCR beta sequences from roughly 180 million T cells. An early release that covered about 600 HLA-typed donors contained about 300 gigabases of sequencing data and 80 million or so unique TCR sequences. In an earlier analysis of 500 to 650 of the donors, high-throughput TCR beta sequencing was used to judge whether each TCR beta V gene segment behaved as functional or pseudogenic. The genetic ancestry cluster associated with self-reported Caucasian donors included 81% of the approximately 400 genotyped donors. All discovery cohort repertoires had been generated on a single sequencing platform. Along with the roughly 670-subject first cohort, a separate validation cohort of over a hundred different subjects was used. To study patterns of TCR occurrence, a later analysis re-analyzed previously published TCR beta repertoires from 550 to 800 donors and added high-resolution HLA genotyping. The T cell repertoires of several hundred subjects were profiled by immunosequencing and related to cytomegalovirus serostatus. The study combined high-throughput TCR immunosequencing, statistical association of individual TCRs with disease status, and machine learning to predict cytomegalovirus infection status. Typing coverage varied by locus: about 620-630 donors for A, B, C, DRB1 and DQB1; roughly 500 for DQA1; around 570 for DPA1; under 490 for DPB1. Roughly 5 DR-DQ haplotypes were handled as single units for association and clustering, since linkage in the cohort was strong. Rather than drawing on any new phenotypic data, the later analysis identified candidate immune exposures from TCR beta sequences and the way those sequences occurred across donors. Class I and class II HLA loci were covered by the typing at four-digit resolution. Among around 400 genotyped donors of the cohort, an average of around 220,000 unique TCR beta nucleotide sequences was sequenced per donor, of which 15% to 20% were non-productive. Donor age, sex, ethnicity and CMV serostatus were compiled together with the repertoire data. The aim of the study was to test whether cataloging public T cell receptors could identify signatures of past pathogen exposure. A later genetic analysis used genome-wide SNP genotypes for about 65% of the roughly 670 donors, treating that subset as a discovery cohort. What the research found in general, with its limitations: The only immune exposure information available for the cohort was CMV serostatus. A further reported finding was that TCR beta sequences accurately predicted the HLA-A and HLA-B alleles for most subjects in the first cohort. Correlated functional status among segregating V segments might be attributable to linkage disequilibrium, but an unknown experimental factor could not be ruled out. Most TCR sequences were observed very rarely across donors, whereas some public TCRs were present in many individuals. In a later analysis, most CMV-associated TCR beta chains were found to appear HLA-restricted, with HLA associations seemingly driven largely by CMV exposure. Over 15 rarely observed V segments, including chromosome 9 orphons, were excluded from the earlier analysis of several hundred of the donors because counts were too low. Sequencing depth was assumed to be roughly uniform across donors in the presence/absence analyses, though that assumption may not hold. According to a later genetic analysis, donors in an Asian-associated ancestry cluster had fewer N-insertions in productive TCRs than the approximately 700-donor mean. The study listed 150 to 200 TCR beta chains as associated with cytomegalovirus. In vitro tests confirmed that three of the cytomegalovirus-associated TCR beta chains recognize cytomegalovirus antigens. In a later analysis, HLA-associated TCR beta chains showed more clonal expansion and lower generation probabilities than non-associated chains that were equally common. Because the 87-base-pair reads could not distinguish some IMGT-functional V segments, including TRBV6-2 and TRBV6-3, those segments were excluded. Because HLA typing was unavailable for some donors at each locus, only the typed subset was used in association tests. Broadly in line with IMGT annotations, most TCR beta V segments showed up in productive rearrangements about 87% or about 30% of the time in an earlier analysis of under 700 of the donors. This cohort had only TCR beta chains sequenced, and the lack of alpha or paired-chain data limited which features could be detected. V-gene and J-gene trimming of TCR beta chains was associated with a missense DCLRE1C variant in a later genetic analysis, and the association was replicated in an independent cohort. The authors suggested that the approach could potentially be extended to other disease states and immunological phenotypes. According to a later analysis, TCR association rates differed among HLA loci, with DRB1 alleles showing the most associated TCRs and HLA-C alleles showing the fewest. A later analysis associated around 16,000 TCR beta sequences with specific HLA alleles at a false discovery rate of 0.05. A later analysis reported that several top co-occurrence clusters appeared linked to parvovirus B19, influenza, CMV and Epstein-Barr virus. In both the original and validation cohorts, the classifier was reported to diagnose cytomegalovirus status with high specificity and sensitivity. A cluster of highly shared sequence variants was judged likely to be a technical artifact of the sequencing pipeline. Strong co-occurrence of HLA alleles, especially DR and DQ, made assigning TCR associations to individual alleles difficult.

There are 15 amino acids in the CDR3, from cysteine to phenylalanine inclusive. This entry keeps only the CDR3 DNA: 45 bases, framed from base 1. As concerns this clone: Its specific antigen is unknown. It has no much larger one-base neighbor in the sample; base qualities were not kept.

The library was prepared using the immunoSEQ multiplex PCR assay. A mixture of 60 forward primers for TCR Vbeta segments and 13 reverse primers for TCR Jbeta segments was used in the multiplex PCR. A multiplex PCR assay on genomic DNA amplified the CDR3 region of rearranged TCR beta genes. On the Illumina HiSeq System, the amplified TCR beta libraries were sequenced as 87-base-pair reads. The published analysis was carried out like this. Across the roughly 670 repertoires, a later analysis counted some 81 million unique TCR beta chains, roughly 11 million of which were shared by at least two donors. Raw reads were error-corrected and collapsed into unique sequences by a nearest-neighbor algorithm in which closely related sequences were merged to remove PCR and sequencing errors. CDR3 sequences were aligned to IMGT reference sequences to assign V, D and J gene segments. For a sequence to be retained, a match of at least six nucleotides to both a V gene segment and a J gene segment was required. A rearrangement was called productive if the CDR3 had no stop codons and remained in frame with V and J, and every other rearrangement was called non-productive. Following IMGT convention, CDR3 was defined as the stretch from the second conserved V-encoded cysteine to the conserved J-encoded phenylalanine. The earlier analysis of 587 of the donors excluded sequences that lacked an unambiguous match to a single V gene segment. In an earlier analysis of 450 to 700 of the donors, V segments were called functional above 56.7% productive rearrangements and were called segregating when the between-donor standard deviation exceeded 5%. A statistical classification framework was built to diagnose cytomegalovirus status from the catalog of TCR beta chain sequences. V and J gene assignment, in a later analysis, came from comparing TCR nucleotide sequences with IMGT/GENE-DB human TR gene sequences. A later analysis assigned CDR3 sequences and most-parsimonious VDJ recombination scenarios with the TCRdist pipeline. In a later analysis, each TCR beta chain was defined by its CDR3 amino acid sequence together with its V-gene family, and reads lacking a unique V-gene family were excluded. A later analysis removed 500 to 650 highly shared, low-generation-probability nucleotide sequences to deal with suspected cross-contamination and a sequencing artifact. For each public chain, a later analysis derived a clonal expansion index from normalized ranks of inferred template counts within each repertoire. Generation probabilities in a later analysis came from a VDJ recombination model fitted to out-of-frame rearrangements, and those results were checked against IGoR. In a later analysis, hypergeometric tests were used to score TCR-TCR, TCR-HLA and TCR-CMV co-occurrence, with a repertoire-size bias correction applied to TCR pairs. To estimate false discovery rates, a later analysis permuted the HLA or CMV assignments 20 times. A later analysis grouped co-occurring TCRs with DBSCAN, adding TCRdist sequence similarity when clustering within HLA-allele-positive subsets. Repertoires with fewer than 30,000 or more than 120,000 public chains, plus five repertoires with anomalous nucleotide sharing, were excluded from co-occurrence clustering. TCRdb carries this immuneACCESS record with in-frame sequences only. Its versions omit some clonotypes, under half of them owing to an unresolved V gene in the studies checked, with the rest unexplained. D and trimming come from the DNA, and the V and J calls and clone size come from that table. Across this sample there are about 80,000 clones, with 60% to 85% seen only once. Around a fifth of the sample is taken by the ten largest.

The cohort comprised approximately 700 healthy bone marrow donors. All cohort members were sampled while nominally healthy, although unrecorded immune exposures were likely present. The donor tested CMV seropositive and was one of the 289 seropositive cohort members. A peripheral blood sample was collected from each donor, and TCR beta sequencing was performed on peripheral blood mononuclear cells. Genomic DNA extraction from the blood cell samples was performed with the Qiagen DNeasy Blood Extraction Kit. The TCR was taken from a woman aged 40 to 50 in good health and CMV-seropositive. Sequencing was performed on PBMCs. The chain is encoded by TRBV21-1 joined to TRBJ1-6; no DNA check was done on the table's D call, TRBD1. TRBV21-1 is noted as a pseudogene. The sequenced DNA: TGTGCCAGCACCTCGGAGGACAGGGTCGGGTCACCCCTCCACTTT. Its protein is CASTSEDRVGSPLHF.